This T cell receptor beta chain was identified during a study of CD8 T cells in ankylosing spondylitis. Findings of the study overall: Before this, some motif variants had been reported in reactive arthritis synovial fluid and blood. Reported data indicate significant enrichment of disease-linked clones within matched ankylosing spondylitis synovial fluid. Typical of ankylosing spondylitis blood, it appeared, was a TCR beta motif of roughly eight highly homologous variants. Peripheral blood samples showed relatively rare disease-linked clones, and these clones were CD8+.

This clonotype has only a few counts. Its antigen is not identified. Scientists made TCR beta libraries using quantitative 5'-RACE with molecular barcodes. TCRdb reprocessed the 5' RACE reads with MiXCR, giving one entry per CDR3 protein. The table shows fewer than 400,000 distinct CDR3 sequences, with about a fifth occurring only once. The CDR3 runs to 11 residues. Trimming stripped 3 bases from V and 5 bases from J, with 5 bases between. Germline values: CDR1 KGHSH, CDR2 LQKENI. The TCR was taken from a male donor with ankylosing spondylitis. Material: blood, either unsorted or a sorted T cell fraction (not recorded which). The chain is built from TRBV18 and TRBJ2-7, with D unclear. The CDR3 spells CASSPSNEQYF. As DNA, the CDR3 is TGTGCCAGCTCACCTTCGAACGAGCAGTACTTC. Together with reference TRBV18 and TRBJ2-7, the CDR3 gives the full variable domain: NAGVMQNPRHLVRRRGQEARLRCSPMKGHSHVYWYRQLPEEGLKFMVYLQKENIIDESGMPKERFSAEFPKEGPSILRIQQVVRGDSAAYFCASSPSNEQYFGPGTRLTVT.